The sequence of this T cell receptor (beta chain) was determined in a study of patients and donors after allogeneic stem cell transplantation. With 3 bases removed from V and 8 bases from J, the gap between germline ends came to 13 bases. This CDR3 region has 14 residues. The germline CDR1 and CDR2 sequences are SGHVS and FQNEAQ. TCRdb ran MiXCR on the RT-PCR reads and lists one entry per CDR3 protein. Of fewer than 250,000 distinct CDR3 sequences in the sample, 11% to 15% are singletons; the top ten hold 11%. This sequence was found in a human donor who was either an allogeneic HSCT recipient or a stem cell or donor lymphocyte infusion donor (not recorded which). It is not recorded whose cells these are; they may come from a transplant donor. V is TRBV7-8 and J is TRBJ1-4; weak D call: TRBD1 (5 bases). Sequenced: blood, either unsorted or a sorted T cell fraction (not recorded which). The CDR3 nucleotides read TGTGCCAGCAGCTTGGAACAGGCCGAGGAAAAACTGTTTTTT. This sequence encodes CASSLEQAEEKLFF. The whole variable domain, filled in from reference TRBV7-8 and TRBJ1-4, reads GAGVSQSPRYKVAKRGQDVALRCDPISGHVSLFWYQQALGQGPEFLTYFQNEAQLDKSGLPSDRFFAERPEGSVSTLKIQRTQQEDSAVYLCASSLEQAEEKLFFGSGTQLSVL.